The entry below describes one T cell receptor beta chain. This record belongs to a study of CD8 T cells in Susac syndrome. Trimming took 2 bases from V and 8 from J; bases not matched to a gene: 3. CDR3 size: 14 residues. Germline CDR1 MNHNY, CDR2 SVGAGI (reference sequence). RNA, at about 0.45 to 1 ug, was reverse transcribed with random hexamers. It was immunoSEQ multiplex PCR that amplified TCR beta CDR3 across 54 Vbeta and 13 Jbeta. Via MiXCR, TCRdb re-called the immunoSEQ multiplex PCR reads, giving one row per CDR3 protein. The sample contains about 18,000 distinct CDR3 sequences, roughly 95% of which appear only once.

The rearrangement links TRBV6-6 to TRBJ2-1, with 10 bases lining up with TRBD1. Sequenced material: CD8+ T cells from PBMCs. The source is a human donor in good health. CDR3 nucleotide sequence: TGTGCCAGCAGTTACATGGGACAGGGGTATGAGCAGTTCTTC. This encodes CASSYMGQGYEQFF.